This record covers a single T cell receptor beta chain. The sample originates from a study of blood T cell repertoires in COVID-19. The method was immunoSEQ multiplex PCR; TCRdb's version includes in-frame clones alone and lacks a portion of them. Of 70,000 to 85,000 clones listed, approximately 86% were seen once; the top ten hold roughly 2%. CDR3 length: 13 residues. V lost 5 bases and J 11 bases, leaving 18 bases between the germline ends. Germline V gene data show CDR1 as LNHDA and CDR2 as SQIVND (reference sequence). This chain joins TRBV19 and TRBJ1-1, with a weak D call TRBD1 (6 bases). The sample was peripheral blood. This receptor was obtained from a woman aged 60-75 years with acute or convalescent COVID-19. The CDR3 loop is CASSPTRTEMAFF. In DNA form, the CDR3 reads TGTGCCAGTAGTCCGACGCGGACAGAAATGGCTTTCTTT.